The source of this TCR beta chain is a study of T cells in pancreatic ductal adenocarcinoma. Study-wide results and limits: Tumor and blood clonality did not differ significantly, about 0.11 versus 0.072. Tumors hold more CD45RO+ effector T cells, which may bias toward lower diversity. The resected cohort was biased toward the minority with early-stage disease.

The count of this clone is one. Its antigen is unknown. The assay was immunoSEQ multiplex PCR, and TCRdb's table has in-frame clones only and misses some. This table has roughly 100,000 clones, 90% to 95% appearing once. No neoadjuvant therapy was given to the selected pancreatic ductal adenocarcinoma patients before their surgery. Looked up from germline, CDR1 is SGHVS and CDR2 is FQNEAQ. This CDR3 spans 15 amino acids. The V gene lost 1 base and the J gene lost 7 bases, with 14 bases spanning the gap. The chain uses TRBV7-8 and TRBJ2-1; D unclear. This clonotype was sampled from a human donor with pancreatic ductal adenocarcinoma. Sequencing input: PBMCs. CDR3 sequence (DNA): TGTGCCAGCAGCTTAGGCCCCGAGGCGAGTAATGAGCAGTTCTTC. Translating it yields CASSLGPEASNEQFF.